The 21 T cell receptor beta chains in this list originate from one sample, sequenced in a study of blood T cells in healthy people across ages. A second PCR, run for about 7 to 12 cycles, used a sample-barcoded 5' primer plus a J-beta primer mix. TCRdb used MiXCR to reprocess the 5' RACE reads, holding one entry per CDR3 protein. The sample lists more than 1,400,000 distinct CDR3 sequences, roughly 40% occurring once. The sample was blood. Receptor source: a woman under 30 in good health.

The chain carries TRBV6-1 and TRBJ2-7; D possibly matches TRBD1 or TRBD2 (5 bases each). The CDR3 loop spans 14 amino acids. Germline CDR1 and CDR2: MNHNS and SASEGT. The V end lost 5 bases, the J end lost 1 base, and 12 bases lay between the germline ends. CDR3 bases: TGTGCCAGCAGTTCCGGGACGGAGTCCTACGAGCAGTACTTC. Its translation: CASSSGTESYEQYF.

This chain uses TRBV20-1 with TRBJ1-1; D is uncertain. There are 14 residues in the CDR3. Germline V gives CDR1 DFQATT, CDR2 SNEGSKA (reference sequence). Trimming shortened V by 5 bases and J by 0 bases, and 13 bases separated the two germline ends. CDR3 bases: TGCAGTGCTGGCCTCCTGGGAATGAACACTGAAGCTTTCTTT. Protein product: CSAGLLGMNTEAFF.

As to this clonotype: Just one base apart from a much larger clone, this may be a read error. The chain couples TRBV6-6 to TRBJ2-5; no reliable D call. There are 13 residues in the CDR3. The germline CDR1 and CDR2 sequences are MNHNY and SVGAGI (reference sequence). V lost 0 bases to trimming and J lost 3 bases, with 5 bases between them. The CDR3 region is CASSYSIEETQYF. As DNA, the CDR3 is TGTGCCAGCAGTTACTCGATCGAAGAGACCCAGTACTTC.

This clonotype occurred a few times. J is TRBJ1-1 and V is TRBV7-9, with D unresolved. The CDR3 loop spans 11 amino acids. Germline assignment: CDR1 SEHNR and CDR2 FQNEAQ (reference sequence). The CDR3 DNA is TGTGCTCTCGCGGGGAACACTGAAGCTTTCTTT. Protein product: CALAGNTEAFF.

The rearrangement uses TRBV9 and TRBJ2-1, with 7 nucleotides matching TRBD2. Judging by the DNA end, TRBJ2-7 fits better; the J call may be wrong. Per germline, CDR1 SGDLS and CDR2 YYNGEE. This CDR3 region has 15 residues. CDR3 bases: TGTGCCAGCACCCTCGGGGGGACCTCCTACAATGAGCAGTACTTC. Its translation is CASTLGGTSYNEQYF.

This chain joins TRBV5-1 and TRBJ2-7, with 10 bases aligning to TRBD1. V lost 0 bases and J lost 5; bases outside the gene matches: 8. Germline assignment: CDR1 SGHRS and CDR2 YFSETQ. The CDR3 contains 16 residues. CDR3 amino acids: CASSLGSGTGDNEQYF. The CDR3 nucleotides read TGCGCCAGCAGCTTGGGGTCTGGGACAGGGGACAACGAGCAGTACTTC.

This clonotype occurred a few times. This rearrangement joins TRBV20-1 to TRBJ2-3, with TRBD2 matching over 12 bases. V shed 3 bases, J shed 4 bases, and the junction held 5 bases outside the gene matches. Germline loops: CDR1 DFQATT, CDR2 SNEGSKA (reference sequence). The CDR3 totals 15 residues. The CDR3 DNA sequence: TGCAGTGCTAGCGGACTAGCGGGGAACCCAGATACGCAGTATTTT. It translates to CSASGLAGNPDTQYF.

This clonotype was observed a few times. The chain carries TRBV7-9 and TRBJ2-7; D possibly corresponds to TRBD1 (5 bases). Deletions cut 5 bases from V and 2 bases from J, with 13 bases between. The CDR3 totals 14 residues. The germline gives CDR1 SEHNR, CDR2 FQNEAQ (reference sequence). CDR3 residues: CASSMTVATYEQYF. As DNA, the CDR3 is TGTGCCAGCAGCATGACAGTTGCAACCTACGAGCAGTACTTC.

This sequence joins TRBV5-1 and TRBJ1-4; D not certain. V was clipped by 3 bases and J by 3 bases, with 12 bases between them. The CDR3 runs 15 residues. Germline V gene sequence: CDR1 SGHRS, CDR2 YFSETQ. In nucleotides, the CDR3 is TGCGCCAGCAGCTCGGCCAGACTCGCTAATGAAAAACTGTTTTTT. Residues: CASSSARLANEKLFF. The whole variable domain, filled in from reference TRBV5-1 and TRBJ1-4, reads KAGVTQTPRYLIKTRGQQVTLSCSPISGHRSVSWYQQTPGQGLQFLFEYFSETQRNKGNFPGRFSGRQFSNSRSEMNVSTLELGDSALYLCASSSARLANEKLFFGSGTQLSVL.

The chain has TRBV6-2 or TRBV6-3 and TRBJ1-1, with D possibly matching TRBD1 (5 bases). V gave up 8 bases and J gave up 0 bases, with 16 bases separating them. The CDR3 is made up of 15 amino acids. Germline CDR1 reads MNHEY; CDR2 reads SVGEGT. The CDR3 coding sequence is TGTGCCAGCCTGGGGGGGGTGGAGGTGAACACTGAAGCTTTCTTT. Protein product: CASLGGVEVNTEAFF.

This clonotype was recorded a few times. V usage is TRBV5-1 and J usage is TRBJ2-1, with 7 bases lining up with TRBD2. The CDR3 is 13 amino acids. V lost 3 bases to trimming and J lost 8 bases; unmatched junction nucleotides: 5. Germline CDR1 is SGHRS and CDR2 is YFSETQ. The CDR3 loop reads CASSSATSHEQFF. CDR3 nucleotide sequence: TGCGCCAGCAGCTCCGCGACTAGCCATGAGCAGTTCTTC.

The rearrangement links TRBV6-6 to TRBJ2-3; D is possibly TRBD2 (5 bases). CDR1 and CDR2 from the germline V gene are MNHNY and SVGAGI (reference sequence). V lost 6 bases and J lost 7, with 23 bases in between. This CDR3 is built from 16 residues. CDR3 DNA sequence: TGTGCCAGCAGCCGAACGGAATGGACGGGCGGGCATACGCAGTATTTT. Residues: CASSRTEWTGGHTQYF.

The chain joins TRBV7-2 to TRBJ2-7; the D gene could be TRBD1 or TRBD2 (5 bases each). Trimming left V 2 bases short and J 7 bases short, with 15 bases between. CDR1 and CDR2 from the germline V gene are SGHTA and FQGNSA. This CDR3 is built from 14 residues. CDR3 loop: CASSLTDGAVEQYF. CDR3 in DNA: TGTGCCAGCAGCTTAACGGACGGGGCCGTTGAGCAGTACTTC.

CDR3 protein: CASNLGPGPQETQYF. The DNA of the CDR3 is TGTGCCAGCAACCTTGGACCGGGGCCCCAAGAGACCCAGTACTTC. The chain links TRBV6-5 to TRBJ2-5; either TRBD1 or TRBD2 may fit D (5 bases each). CDR1 and CDR2 (germline): MNHEY, SVGAGI. Between the trimmed V and J ends, which lost 7 bases and 1 base, there was a span of 16 bases. This CDR3 is built from 15 residues.

The V gene is TRBV5-6, the J gene TRBJ2-7, with D maybe TRBD1 (5 bases). V shed 2 bases and J shed 2 bases, with 17 bases lying between them. This CDR3 spans 16 amino acids. Germline-derived CDR1 and CDR2 are SGHDT and YYEEEE. The CDR3 DNA follows: TGTGCCAGCAGCTTCGGGTCAGGGCCGCTAACCTACGAGCAGTACTTC. Translating it yields CASSFGSGPLTYEQYF.

The V gene is TRBV2, the J gene TRBJ2-2, with no clear D. Germline CDR1 SNHLY, CDR2 FYNNEI. V lost 8 bases to trimming and J lost 2 bases, with 9 bases between them. This CDR3 has 13 amino acids. The CDR3 region is CASVQDNTGELFF. The CDR3 DNA reads TGTGCCAGCGTGCAGGATAACACCGGGGAGCTGTTTTTT.

This clonotype was counted only a few times. This chain links TRBV24-1 with TRBJ2-1; 8 nucleotides match TRBD1. The J segment lost 4 bases and the V segment lost 4 bases, leaving 14 bases of the junction unmatched. The CDR3 has 18 residues. Germline loops: CDR1 KGHDR, CDR2 SFDVKD. The CDR3 DNA reads as TGTGCCACCAGTGACCTAACAGGGGGAAAAGCGTTGTACAATGAGCAGTTCTTC. Protein product: CATSDLTGGKALYNEQFF.

This clonotype appeared a few times. The chain carries TRBV21-1 and TRBJ1-5; no DNA check was done on the table's D call, TRBD1. TRBV21-1 has pseudogene status. The CDR3 loop spans 15 amino acids. CDR3 bases: TGTGCCAGCAGCAAAGTAATGACAGGGGGTGATACCCAGCATTTT. Amino acids: CASSKVMTGGDTQHF.

The genes are TRBV4-1 and TRBJ1-2; D is ambiguous. There are 15 residues in the CDR3. CDR1 is MGHRA, CDR2 YSYEKL, per germline. Trimming removed 0 bases at V and 2 bases at J, with 10 bases between. CDR3 protein: CASSQDHPVNYGYTF. Here the CDR3 DNA reads TGCGCCAGCAGCCAAGATCATCCAGTAAACTATGGCTACACCTTC.

The chain uses TRBV28 and TRBJ1-2, with 10 bases matching TRBD1. V lost 11 bases, J lost 3 bases, and 3 bases stayed unmatched. The CDR3 runs to 12 residues. Per the germline V gene, CDR1 is MDHEN and CDR2 is SYDVKM. The CDR3 coding sequence is TGTGCCGGGGGGACAGGGGACTATGGCTACACCTTC. Its translation is CAGGTGDYGYTF.

This clonotype appeared many times. The chain is built from TRBV5-1 and TRBJ2-3; 8 bases line up with TRBD2. This CDR3 region has 14 residues. Germline-derived CDR1 and CDR2 are SGHRS and YFSETQ. J gave up 6 bases and V 0 bases, and 3 bases lay outside the gene matches. CDR3 region: CASSLAGGGDTQYF. The CDR3 DNA reads as TGCGCCAGCAGCTTGGCCGGGGGGGGGGATACGCAGTATTTT.